This passage covers 10 T cell receptor beta chains from one sample sequenced in a study of T cells in Graves' hyperthyroidism and ophthalmopathy (dated by TCRdb to between 2018 and 2021). Library preparation was by multiplex PCR. The instrument given in TCRdb is Illumina HiSeq 2000. TCR beta CDR3 regions were amplified from RNA transcripts. The first round of RT-PCR for the TCR CDR3 was performed with the HTBI primer set and the Qiagen OneStep RT-PCR kit. TCRdb passed the public sequencing reads through fastp at Q25 and MiXCR, retaining productive beta sequences. Rows are combined by CDR3 protein, so each entry shows the most common genes and DNA. The sample table contains around 540,000 distinct CDR3 sequences; only one count was recorded for roughly 46% of them. Jointly, the top ten make up about 8.2% of the sample. Sequences were obtained from peripheral blood or thyroid tissue (not recorded which). These receptor sequences come from a woman under 30 with Graves' hyperthyroidism. Donor details come from another sample of the same person, matched by shared clones.

This clonotype was observed at least ten times. The V and J genes are TRBV5-1 and TRBJ1-2; a possible D gene is TRBD1 (5 bases). CDR1 SGHRS and CDR2 YFSETQ come from the germline V gene. The CDR3 contains 14 residues. V was trimmed by 2 bases and J by 3 bases, leaving 11 bases between them. CDR3 residues: CASSFAQGYYGYTF. CDR3 sequence (DNA): TGCGCCAGCAGCTTCGCCCAGGGTTACTATGGCTACACCTTC.

This rearrangement joins TRBV15 to TRBJ1-2; the match to TRBD1 covers 7 bases. The trim removed 5 bases at V and 7 bases at J, leaving 16 bases unmatched. This CDR3 comprises 16 residues. Germline CDR1 and CDR2: LNHNV and YYDKDF (reference sequence). Written as DNA, the CDR3 is TGTGCCACCAGCTTCGGAGACAGGGTGGAATTCCTTGGCTACACCTTC. Translating gives CATSFGDRVEFLGYTF.

The table lists this clonotype with many counts. An end of the junction differs from the germline gene, which may be a read error. This chain uses TRBV7-2 with TRBJ2-7, with TRBD2 identical over 7 bases. Per the germline V gene, CDR1 is SGHTA and CDR2 is FQGNSA. This CDR3 region has 11 residues. CDR3 in amino acids: CASSEGGTTNF. Written as DNA, the CDR3 is TGTGCCAGCAGCGAGGGCGGGACTACTAACTTC.

This clonotype was counted once. The junction differs from germline at one of its ends, possibly a read error. This chain joins TRBV7-6 and TRBJ2-2; 7 bases map to TRBD2. The CDR3 is 12 amino acids. Looked up from germline, CDR1 is SGHVS and CDR2 is FNYEAQ. This CDR3 reads CASSLAGRELFF. In DNA, the CDR3 is TGTGCTAGCAGCTTAGCGGGCAGGGAGCTGTTTTTT.

The chain carries TRBV7-9 and TRBJ2-7; TRBD2 matches at 11 bases. Germline assignment: CDR1 SEHNR and CDR2 FQNEAQ (reference sequence). The CDR3 consists of 15 residues. V dropped 2 bases and J dropped 9; count of bases not matched to a gene: 9. CDR3 bases: TGTGCCAGCAGCTTACTACTAGCGGGAGTAGCGGGGCAGTACTTC. Encoded protein: CASSLLLAGVAGQYF.

This clonotype was detected a few times. This chain uses TRBV11-2 with TRBJ1-4, with 9 bases fitting TRBD1. Looked up from germline, CDR1 is SGHAT and CDR2 is FQNNGV. The CDR3 contains 15 residues. Losses at the gene ends were 5 bases for V and 5 bases for J; bases not matched to a gene: 6. Written as DNA, the CDR3 is TGTGCCAGCAGCAACGCCGGGACAGGGAATGAAAAACTGTTTTTT. Encoded protein: CASSNAGTGNEKLFF.

The chain recombines TRBV5-1 with TRBJ2-5; 8 bases agree with TRBD2. Germline values: CDR1 SGHRS, CDR2 YFSETQ. V shed 0 bases, J shed 1 base, and the junction held 5 bases outside the gene matches. CDR3 length: 16 amino acids. The CDR3 bases are TGCGCCAGCAGCTTGGGCTCGGGAGGGTCCCAAGAGACCCAGTACTTC. As protein: CASSLGSGGSQETQYF.

The chain couples TRBV2 to TRBJ1-2, with D possibly being TRBD1 (5 bases). V was pared by 6 bases and J by 8 bases, with 16 bases between. There are 13 residues in the CDR3. CDR1 and CDR2 from the germline V gene are SNHLY and FYNNEI. CDR3: CASRLLETGGYTF. In nucleotides, the CDR3 is TGTGCCAGCAGGTTATTGGAAACAGGAGGCTACACCTTC. Full variable domain (remainder filled in from reference TRBV2 and TRBJ1-2): EPEVTQTPSHQVTQMGQEVILRCVPISNHLYFYWYRQILGQKVEFLVSFYNNEISEKSEIFDDQFSVERPDGSNFTLKIRSTKLEDSAMYFCASRLLETGGYTFGSGTRLTVV.

The gene calls are TRBV20-1 and TRBJ1-4, with 9 bases matching TRBD1. V lost 3 bases to trimming and J lost 8 bases; unmatched junction nucleotides: 13. This CDR3 is built from 16 residues. In germline, CDR1 is DFQATT, CDR2 SNEGSKA (reference sequence). CDR3 loop: CSASGQGRPGGEKLFF. As DNA, the CDR3 is TGCAGTGCTAGTGGACAGGGGCGACCCGGGGGGGAAAAACTGTTTTTT.

V is TRBV19 and J is TRBJ1-4, with TRBD1 as a possible D gene (6 bases). Germline values: CDR1 LNHDA, CDR2 SQIVND (reference sequence). There are 14 residues in the CDR3. With 7 bases removed from V and 8 bases from J, the gap between germline ends came to 17 bases. CDR3 region: CASISGDGVEKLFF. The CDR3 region has the DNA TGTGCCAGTATCTCAGGGGACGGAGTAGAAAAACTGTTTTTT.